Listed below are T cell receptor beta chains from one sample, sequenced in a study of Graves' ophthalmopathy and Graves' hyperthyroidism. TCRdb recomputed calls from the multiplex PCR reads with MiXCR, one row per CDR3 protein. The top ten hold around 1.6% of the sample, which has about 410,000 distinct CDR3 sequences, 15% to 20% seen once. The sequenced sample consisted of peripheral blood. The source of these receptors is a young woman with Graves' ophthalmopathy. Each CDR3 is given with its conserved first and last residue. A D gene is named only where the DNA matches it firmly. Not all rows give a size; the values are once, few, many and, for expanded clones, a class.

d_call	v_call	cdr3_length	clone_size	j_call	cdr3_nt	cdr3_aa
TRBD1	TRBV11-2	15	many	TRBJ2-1	TGTGCCAGCAGCTCCTCGGGACAGGGCGACAATGAGCAGTTCTTC	CASSSSGQGDNEQFF
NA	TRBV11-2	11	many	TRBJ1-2	TGTGCCAGCAGCCTAGAGGGTGGCTACACCTTC	CASSLEGGYTF
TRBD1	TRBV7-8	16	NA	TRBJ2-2	TGTGCCAGCAGCTCCGACCGGACAGGCCAAACCGGGGAGCTGTTTTTT	CASSSDRTGQTGELFF
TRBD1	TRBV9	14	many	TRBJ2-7	TGTGCCAGCAGCGTAGGAACACCAGGGGGCAAGCAGTACTTC	CASSVGTPGGKQYF
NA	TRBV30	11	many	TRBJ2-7	TGTGCCTGGAGTAAGCGACACGAGCAGTACTTC	CAWSKRHEQYF
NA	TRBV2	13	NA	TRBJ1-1	TGTGCCAGCATGGTCGAGGGAAACACTGAAGCTTTCTTT	CASMVEGNTEAFF
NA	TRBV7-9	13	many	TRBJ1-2	TGTGCCAGCAGCTTAGCGGCCAACTATGGCTACACCTTC	CASSLAANYGYTF
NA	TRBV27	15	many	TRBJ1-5	TGTGCCAGCAGCCCTCTGGGCAGGGTTGAACAGCCCCAGCATTTT	CASSPLGRVEQPQHF
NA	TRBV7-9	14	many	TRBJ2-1	TGTGCCAGCAGCTATCCGAGGGGTCACAATGAGCAGTTCTTC	CASSYPRGHNEQFF
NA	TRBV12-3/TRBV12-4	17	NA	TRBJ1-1	TGTGCCAGCAGTTTAGGGAGACAGTTGGGGAAAAACACTGAAGCTTTCTTT	CASSLGRQLGKNTEAFF
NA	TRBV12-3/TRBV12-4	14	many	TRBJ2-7	TGTGCCAGCAGTTTACAGGGTCGTCACTACGAGCAGTACTTC	CASSLQGRHYEQYF
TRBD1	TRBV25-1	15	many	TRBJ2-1	TGTGCCAGCAGTGAATGGACAGGGGTAGGCAATGAGCAGTTCTTC	CASSEWTGVGNEQFF
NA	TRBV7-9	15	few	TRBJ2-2	TGTGCCAGCAGCCGTGATAGGGTGGGCACCGGGGAGCTGTTTTTT	CASSRDRVGTGELFF
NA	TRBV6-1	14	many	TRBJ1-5	TGTGCCAGCATGGGAATCCTAAGCAATCGGCCCCAGCATTTT	CASMGILSNRPQHF
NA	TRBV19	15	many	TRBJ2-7	TGTGCCAGTAGTAAAAGGCGGGCCGGGGACGGCGAGCAGTACTTC	CASSKRRAGDGEQYF
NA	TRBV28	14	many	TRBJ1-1	TGTGCCAGCAGTTTATTCCTAGCGAACACTGAAGCTTTCTTT	CASSLFLANTEAFF
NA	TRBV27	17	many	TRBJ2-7	TGTGCCAGCAGTTTCCCCGAACCATCGGGACCCGGCAGCGAGCAGTACTTC	CASSFPEPSGPGSEQYF
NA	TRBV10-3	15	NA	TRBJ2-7	TGTGCCATCAGTAGCACGGGACTCGACCACGGGGAGCAGTACTTC	CAISSTGLDHGEQYF
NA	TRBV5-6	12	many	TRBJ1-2	TGTGCCTTCGGCGGGGGCGGCTATGGCTACACCTTC	CAFGGGGYGYTF
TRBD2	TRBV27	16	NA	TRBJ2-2	TGTGCCAGCAGTCTACGGGGGGGCTTTAACACCGGGGAGCTGTTTTTT	CASSLRGGFNTGELFF
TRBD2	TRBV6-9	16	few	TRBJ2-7	TGTGCCAGCAGGGCCGTGGGCGGGGGGATCTCCTACGAGCAGTACTTC	CASRAVGGGISYEQYF
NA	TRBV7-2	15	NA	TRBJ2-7	TGTGCCAGCAGCGCCTCAGGGGTAAAATCCTACGAGCAGTACTTC	CASSASGVKSYEQYF
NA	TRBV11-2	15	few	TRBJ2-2	TGTGCCAGCAGCTTAGATGGCGACCCCACCGGGGAGCTGTTTTTT	CASSLDGDPTGELFF
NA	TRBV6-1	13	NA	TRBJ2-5	TGTGCCGGCAGTACGGGTCGCCAAGAGACCCAGTACTTC	CAGSTGRQETQYF
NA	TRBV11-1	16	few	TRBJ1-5	TGTGCCAGCAGCTTAGGGCCTGGGGGGGGCAATCAGCCCCAGCATTTT	CASSLGPGGGNQPQHF
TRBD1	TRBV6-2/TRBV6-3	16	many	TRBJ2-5	TGTGCCAGCAGTTACTTACCTCCGGGACAGGGGGAGACCCAGTACTTC	CASSYLPPGQGETQYF
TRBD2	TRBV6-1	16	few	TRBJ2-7	TGTGCCAGCAGTCCTCGGACTAGCGGAGCTAGCTACGAGCAGTACTTC	CASSPRTSGASYEQYF
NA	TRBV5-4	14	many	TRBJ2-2	TGTGCCAGCAGCTTGGGGACCGCGGCCGGGGAGCTGTTTTTT	CASSLGTAAGELFF
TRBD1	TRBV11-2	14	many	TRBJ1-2	TGTGCCAGCAGCTTGAAGCAGGGGGCGGGCGGCTACACCTTC	CASSLKQGAGGYTF
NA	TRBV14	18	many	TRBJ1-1	TGTGCCAGCAGCCAAGATCGGGTTCCTCTTGACATGGGGACTGAAGCTTTCTTT	CASSQDRVPLDMGTEAFF
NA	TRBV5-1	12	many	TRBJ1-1	TGCGCCAGCAGCGGCCCCCTGAGTGAAGCTTTCTTT	CASSGPLSEAFF
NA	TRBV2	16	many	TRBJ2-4	TGTGCCAGCAGTGAAGCGACTGGAATAGCCAAAAACATTCAGTACTTC	CASSEATGIAKNIQYF
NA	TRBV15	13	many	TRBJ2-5	TGTGCCACCAGCAAGACAACTCCCCAGCTCCAGTACTTC	CATSKTTPQLQYF
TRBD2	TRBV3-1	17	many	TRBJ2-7	TGTGCCAGCAGCCAAAGTTCCGGGGGGGCGCAATCCTACGAGCAGTACTTC	CASSQSSGGAQSYEQYF
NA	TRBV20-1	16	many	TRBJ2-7	TGCAGTGCTAGAGGTCCAGAGCAGACCTTCTCCTACGAGCAGTACTTC	CSARGPEQTFSYEQYF
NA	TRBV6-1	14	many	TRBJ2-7	TGTGCCAGCAGTGAAGCGGGACGGCCGGTCAGGCAGTACTTC	CASSEAGRPVRQYF
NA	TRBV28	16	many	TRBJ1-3	TGTGCCAGCAGTGGGGAAAGGATGAGCTCTGGAAACACCATATATTTT	CASSGERMSSGNTIYF
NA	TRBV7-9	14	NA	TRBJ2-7	TGTGCCAGCAGCTTAAGCCTAGATTTCGACGAGCAGTACTTC	CASSLSLDFDEQYF
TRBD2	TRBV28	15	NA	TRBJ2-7	TGTGCCAGCCGCCGGGCCGGGACTAATTCCCCCGAGCAGTACTTC	CASRRAGTNSPEQYF
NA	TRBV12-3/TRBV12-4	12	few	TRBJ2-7	TGTGCCAGCAGTAGCGGCCTCCACGAGCAGTACTTC	CASSSGLHEQYF
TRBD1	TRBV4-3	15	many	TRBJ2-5	TGCGCCAGCAGCCAAGGTTCAGGGGGCGGCGAGACCCAGTACTTC	CASSQGSGGGETQYF
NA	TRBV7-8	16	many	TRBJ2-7	TGTGCCAGCAGCTTAGTTGCCCCCAGGGGGGACCACGAGCAGTACTTC	CASSLVAPRGDHEQYF
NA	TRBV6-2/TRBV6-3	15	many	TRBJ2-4	TGTGCCAGCAGAGAGGGACTGATCGCCAAAAACATTCAGTACTTC	CASREGLIAKNIQYF
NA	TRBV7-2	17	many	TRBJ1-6	TGTGCCAGCAGCCCCGGAGCGAGGTTACGGGATAATTCACCCCTCCACTTT	CASSPGARLRDNSPLHF
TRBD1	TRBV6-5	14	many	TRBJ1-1	TGTGCCAGCAGTCGCGTGACAGGGGACACTGAAGCTTTCTTT	CASSRVTGDTEAFF
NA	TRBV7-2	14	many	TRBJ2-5	TGTGCCAGCAGACCCGGGGCAGTCCAAGAGACCCAGTACTTC	CASRPGAVQETQYF
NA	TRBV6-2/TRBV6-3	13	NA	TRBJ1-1	TGTGCCAGCAGACAAGAACTAAACACTGAAGCTTTCTTT	CASRQELNTEAFF
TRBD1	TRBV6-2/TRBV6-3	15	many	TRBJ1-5	TGTGCCAGCAGTTACCCGGGACAGCCCAATCAGCCCCAGCATTTT	CASSYPGQPNQPQHF
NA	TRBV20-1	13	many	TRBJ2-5	TGCAGTGCCAGCACCGGGACTTCGGAGACCCAGTACTTC	CSASTGTSETQYF
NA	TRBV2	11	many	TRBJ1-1	TGTGCCAGCAGTGAACTGGCTCTAGCTTTCTTT	CASSELALAFF
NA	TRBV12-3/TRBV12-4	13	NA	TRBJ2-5	TGTGCCAGCAGTGGGACTGCACAAGAGACCCAGTACTTC	CASSGTAQETQYF
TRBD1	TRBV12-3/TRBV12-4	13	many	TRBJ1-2	TGTGCCAGCAGTTACGGACAGGGCTCTGGCTACACCTTC	CASSYGQGSGYTF
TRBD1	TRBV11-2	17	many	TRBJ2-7	TGTGCCAGCAGCCGGGGCGTTCGACAGGGGGCTAGCTACGAGCAGTACTTC	CASSRGVRQGASYEQYF
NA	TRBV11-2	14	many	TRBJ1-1	TGTGCCAGCGGATACGGAGGGACCCACGCGGAAGCTTTCTTT	CASGYGGTHAEAFF